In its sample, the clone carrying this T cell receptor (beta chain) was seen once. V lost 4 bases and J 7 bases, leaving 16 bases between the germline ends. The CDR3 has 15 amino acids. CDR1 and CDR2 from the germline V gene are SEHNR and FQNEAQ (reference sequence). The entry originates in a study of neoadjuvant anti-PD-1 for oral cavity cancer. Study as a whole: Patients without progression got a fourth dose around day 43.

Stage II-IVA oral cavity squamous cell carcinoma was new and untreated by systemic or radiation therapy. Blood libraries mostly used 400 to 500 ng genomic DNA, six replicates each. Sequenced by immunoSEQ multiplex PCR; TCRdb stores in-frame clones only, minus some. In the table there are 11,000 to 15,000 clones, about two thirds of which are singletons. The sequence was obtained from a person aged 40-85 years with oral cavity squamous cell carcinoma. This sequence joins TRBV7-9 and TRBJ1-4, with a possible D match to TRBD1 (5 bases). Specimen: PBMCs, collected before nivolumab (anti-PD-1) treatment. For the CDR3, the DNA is TGTGCCAGCAGCTCCCACAGTCGGGGCGTTGAAAAACTGTTTTTT. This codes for CASSSHSRGVEKLFF.